The entry that follows covers one TCR beta chain sequence. The data originate from a study of shared clonotypes between healthy human individuals. CDR1 is KGHSH and CDR2 is LQKENI in the germline V gene. Trimming took 3 bases from V and 6 from J; bases not matched to a gene: 13. The CDR3 consists of 16 residues. Repertoires were generated with immunoSEQ multiplex PCR, while TCRdb's copy carries only in-frame clones and drops some. The table has roughly 640,000 clones, roughly 97% seen once. The chain has TRBV18 and TRBJ1-2, with 7 bases identical to TRBD1. The sample consisted of naive CD4+ T cells sorted from blood. Documented subset: CD45RA+ positively selected. This receptor was obtained from a woman aged 25 to 39 in good health. The CDR3 here is CASSPVRGQPQHGYTF. CDR3 coding DNA: TGTGCCAGCTCACCGGTCCGGGGACAGCCCCAGCATGGCTACACCTTC.